These 30 T cell receptor beta chains originate from one sample sequenced in a study of T-cell reconstitution after alpha-beta-depleted transplantation in children. A TCRbeta library incorporating unique molecular identifiers was prepared. TCRdb itself ran the PCR reads through MiXCR, one entry per CDR3 protein. Here the sample spans about 510,000 distinct CDR3 sequences, around 10% being singletons. Sequenced material: PBMCs, mostly from graft donor cells, taken 180 days after TCRalphabeta/CD19-depleted stem cell transplant. The receptors here all came from a female patient aged 2 to 10 who had a stem cell transplant for aplastic anemia, so the T cells may come from the graft donor.

This clonotype was counted many times. The chain recombines TRBV9 with TRBJ1-5; 8 bases map to TRBD1. This CDR3 spans 14 amino acids. V lost 3 bases to trimming and J lost 1 base; unmatched junction nucleotides: 0. The germline gives CDR1 SGDLS, CDR2 YYNGEE. Written as DNA, the CDR3 is TGTGCCAGCAGCGGACAGGGGAGCAATCAGCCCCAGCATTTT. Its translation is CASSGQGSNQPQHF.

This clonotype was detected many times. CDR3 sequence reads: CASSQGPGGPYNEQFF. The CDR3 DNA reads TGTGCCAGCAGCCAAGGTCCGGGAGGGCCCTACAATGAGCAGTTCTTC. The chain has TRBV14 and TRBJ2-1; 8 bases map to TRBD2. With V trimmed by 1 base and J by 2 bases, 4 bases remained unmatched. In germline, CDR1 is SGHDN, CDR2 FVKESK. This CDR3 contains 16 residues. The full variable domain, in which reference TRBV14 and TRBJ2-1 provide the parts outside the CDR3, is EAGVTQFPSHSVIEKGQTVTLRCDPISGHDNLYWYRRVMGKEIKFLLHFVKESKQDESGMPNNRFLAERTGGTYSTLKVQPAELEDSGVYFCASSQGPGGPYNEQFFGPGTRLTVL.

J is TRBJ1-5 and V is TRBV5-1; no firm D call. The length of the CDR3 is 15 residues. V was shortened by 0 bases and J by 4 bases, with 11 bases between the two germline ends. Germline V gives CDR1 SGHRS, CDR2 YFSETQ. The CDR3 is CASSLDPIENQPQHF. The CDR3 nucleotides read TGCGCCAGCAGCTTGGACCCAATAGAGAATCAGCCCCAGCATTTT.

The genes are TRBV11-2 and TRBJ2-7, with D maybe TRBD1 (6 bases). V shed 1 base and J shed 3 bases, with 22 bases lying between them. CDR3 length equals 18 residues. The germline gives CDR1 SGHAT, CDR2 FQNNGV. CDR3 nucleotide sequence: TGTGCCAGCAGCTTAGGTTTCACGCTAGGGGGACCGGGCTACGAGCAGTACGTC. This gives the protein CASSLGFTLGGPGYEQYV.

The rearrangement links TRBV11-3 to TRBJ2-7; D tentatively reads TRBD1 or TRBD2 (5 bases each). Trimming took off 0 bases at V and 3 bases at J, with 15 bases between the two ends. Per the germline V gene, CDR1 is SGHNT and CDR2 is YENEEA. This CDR3 has 16 amino acids. The CDR3: CASSLDRGAPIYEQYF. CDR3 nucleotide sequence: TGTGCCAGCAGCTTAGATAGAGGGGCGCCTATCTACGAGCAGTACTTC.

This clonotype appeared a few times. V and J are TRBV10-3 and TRBJ2-7, with 8 bases identical to TRBD1. This CDR3 spans 16 amino acids. J lost 6 bases, V lost 0 bases, and 10 bases had no gene match. Germline CDR1 and CDR2: ENHRY and SYGVKD. The CDR3 coding sequence is TGTGCCATCAGTGAGTCGAATCTTGGACAGGGCGCCGAGCAGTACTTC. Translating it yields CAISESNLGQGAEQYF.

The chain joins TRBV12-3 or TRBV12-4 to TRBJ2-2; D is perhaps TRBD1 (6 bases). The CDR3 length is 16 residues. V was pared by 4 bases and J by 2 bases, with 14 bases between. CDR3 coding DNA: TGTGCCAGCAGTTCACAGGGCACGTATAACACCGGGGAGCTGTTTTTT. Its translation is CASSSQGTYNTGELFF.

The chain couples TRBV12-3 or TRBV12-4 to TRBJ2-5; possibly TRBD2 for D (6 bases). Trimming took 2 bases from V and 3 from J, leaving 13 bases between them. The CDR3 runs 15 residues. CDR3 bases: TGTGCCAGCAGTTTAAACGAGCGGAGGGAAGAGACCCAGTACTTC. Translated, it gives CASSLNERREETQYF.

This clonotype was recorded a few times. The rearrangement links TRBV4-3 to TRBJ1-2; a weak D match, TRBD1 (5 bases). The CDR3 extends over 15 amino acids. The germline V and J ends were trimmed by 1 base and 4 bases, with 13 bases remaining between them. From germline, CDR1 is LGHNA and CDR2 YSLEER. The CDR3 nucleotides read TGCGCCAGCAGCCAAGTCGTCAGGGAAACCTATGGCTACACCTTC. Amino acids: CASSQVVRETYGYTF.

This clonotype was observed a few times. The J gene is TRBJ1-2, the V gene TRBV11-2, with D possibly matching TRBD1 (6 bases). The length of the CDR3 is 15 residues. The ends were cut back, 1 base at V and 3 bases at J, with 12 bases in the middle. Germline V lookup: CDR1 SGHAT, CDR2 FQNNGV. CDR3: CASSLGGGPYYGYTF. DNA for the CDR3: TGTGCCAGCAGCTTAGGAGGGGGGCCCTACTATGGCTACACCTTC.

This clonotype was counted ten times or more. The CDR3 sequence is CASSTRLVPDTQYF. The CDR3 DNA reads as TGTGCCAGCAGTACGAGACTAGTCCCTGATACGCAGTATTTT. The chain has TRBV27 and TRBJ2-3; tentatively, D is TRBD2 (6 bases). V shed 5 bases and J shed 6 bases, with 15 bases lying between them. This CDR3 contains 14 residues. The V gene's germline CDR1 is MNHEY and CDR2 SMNVEV (reference sequence).

Many counts were recorded for this clonotype. The rearrangement joins TRBV7-2 to TRBJ2-5, with D perhaps TRBD2 (7 bases). The CDR3 loop spans 16 amino acids. CDR1 SGHTA and CDR2 FQGNSA come from the germline V gene. With 5 bases removed from V and 4 bases from J, the gap between germline ends came to 20 bases. CDR3 bases: TGTGCCAGCAGCCCCCCGGTGGCAGGGGAGGGAGAGACCCAGTACTTC. This encodes CASSPPVAGEGETQYF.

This clonotype was observed a handful of times. The chain combines TRBV9 with TRBJ2-7; D may be TRBD1 (5 bases). The CDR3 has 14 amino acids. The germline V gene encodes CDR1 SGDLS and CDR2 YYNGEE. V was clipped by 4 bases and J by 6 bases, with 17 bases between them. The CDR3 bases are TGTGCCAGCAGCATAAAACAGGATTCGCGCGAGCAGTACTTC. Amino acid sequence: CASSIKQDSREQYF.

This clonotype has only a few counts. The CDR3 is CASSYPSTPPYNEQFF. The CDR3 DNA sequence: TGTGCCAGCAGTTATCCCTCAACTCCTCCCTACAATGAGCAGTTCTTC. The chain uses TRBV6-5 and TRBJ2-1; D not certain. This CDR3 comprises 16 residues. V was cut by 3 bases and J by 2 bases, with 14 bases left in between. Germline V lookup: CDR1 MNHEY, CDR2 SVGAGI.

This clonotype was detected a few times. V usage is TRBV11-3 and J usage is TRBJ2-1; 7 positions agree with TRBD2. Per the germline V gene, CDR1 is SGHNT and CDR2 is YENEEA. CDR3 length equals 16 residues. V lost 0 bases and J lost 10; bases outside the gene matches: 12. CDR3 sequence (DNA): TGTGCCAGCAGCTTAGACGGGACTAACCCGCTTAGGGAGCAGTTCTTC. Its translation: CASSLDGTNPLREQFF.

This clonotype was picked up many times. V gene TRBV10-3 combines with J gene TRBJ2-2, with D possibly TRBD2 on 5 matching bases. The CDR3 has 15 residues. The V end was cut by 4 bases, the J end by 4 bases, with 13 bases between. The germline gives CDR1 ENHRY, CDR2 SYGVKD. In nucleotides, the CDR3 is TGTGCCATCAGTGGCATCAAACGGGGCACCGGGGAGCTGTTTTTT. This sequence encodes CAISGIKRGTGELFF.

This clonotype appeared a few times. The chain uses TRBV9 and TRBJ2-1; 9 nucleotides match TRBD2. Unmatched junction bases numbered 14, after V lost 4 bases and J lost 3 bases. The CDR3 loop spans 18 amino acids. The germline V gene has CDR1 SGDLS and CDR2 YYNGEE. CDR3 in DNA: TGTGCCAGCAGCCTCAGGACTAGCGCCGGAGACCTCTACAATGAGCAGTTCTTC. Residues: CASSLRTSAGDLYNEQFF.

This clonotype came up once. The chain's CDR3 is CASSVGSGSGRSDTQYF. In DNA, the CDR3 is TGTGCCAGCAGCGTAGGCAGCGGGAGCGGTAGATCAGATACGCAGTATTTT. The rearrangement joins TRBV9 to TRBJ2-3; TRBD2 aligns across 8 bases. The CDR3 has 17 amino acids. V shed 0 bases and J 4 bases; nucleotides not matched to a gene: 10. The germline CDR1 and CDR2 sequences are SGDLS and YYNGEE. Together with reference TRBV9 and TRBJ2-3, the CDR3 gives the full variable domain: DSGVTQTPKHLITATGQRVTLRCSPRSGDLSVYWYQQSLDQGLQFLIQYYNGEERAKGNILERFSAQQFPDLHSELNLSSLELGDSALYFCASSVGSGSGRSDTQYFGPGTRLTVL.

Only a few counts were recorded for this clonotype. The chain joins TRBV20-1 to TRBJ2-2; 8 nucleotides align to TRBD1. J gave up 0 bases and V 5 bases, and 11 bases lay outside the gene matches. Per germline, CDR1 DFQATT and CDR2 SNEGSKA (reference sequence). The CDR3 covers 17 residues. CDR3 nucleotides: TGCAGTGCTTCGGGGGCAGGGGGCTTCGCGAACACCGGGGAGCTGTTTTTT. Translation: CSASGAGGFANTGELFF.

A few counts support this clonotype. CDR3 sequence: CASSLGLAGGEQYV. The CDR3 region has the DNA TGTGCCAGCAGCTTAGGGCTAGCGGGAGGCGAGCAGTACGTC. The chain joins TRBV7-2 to TRBJ2-7; 11 nucleotides line up with TRBD2. The germline V gene encodes CDR1 SGHTA and CDR2 FQGNSA. V trimming: 1 base; J trimming: 6 bases; junction bases outside the gene matches: 2. The CDR3 spans 14 residues.

This clonotype was observed a few times. The chain recombines TRBV7-2 with TRBJ2-3; D is possibly TRBD2 (5 bases). The germline V gene has CDR1 SGHTA and CDR2 FQGNSA. Trimming shortened V by 4 bases and J by 10 bases, and 18 bases separated the two germline ends. The CDR3 covers 14 residues. The CDR3 spells CASSSPGWVGAQYF. The CDR3, as DNA: TGTGCCAGCAGCTCGCCGGGATGGGTGGGAGCGCAGTATTTT.

This rearrangement joins TRBV5-1 to TRBJ1-4; D is unclear. Per germline, CDR1 SGHRS and CDR2 YFSETQ. V was trimmed by 0 bases and J by 8 bases, leaving 11 bases between them. The CDR3 covers 14 residues. CDR3 in amino acids: CASSLADMEEKLFF. DNA for the CDR3: TGCGCCAGCAGCTTGGCCGACATGGAGGAAAAACTGTTTTTT.

The J gene is TRBJ1-1, the V gene TRBV7-9; 7 bases are a match to TRBD1. The V segment lost 5 bases and the J segment 8 bases; nucleotides outside the gene matches: 2. Germline-derived CDR1 and CDR2 are SEHNR and FQNEAQ (reference sequence). The CDR3 loop spans 11 amino acids. CDR3 loop: CASSPGQEAFF. The CDR3 region has the DNA TGTGCCAGCAGCCCGGGACAGGAAGCTTTCTTT.

Ten or more counts support this clonotype. The V gene is TRBV9, the J gene TRBJ2-1, with D perhaps matching TRBD2 (5 bases). Deletions cut 4 bases from V and 1 base from J, with 9 bases between. The CDR3 is 14 amino acids. Germline V gene sequence: CDR1 SGDLS, CDR2 YYNGEE. The CDR3 here is CASSSRESYNEQFF. The CDR3 region has the DNA TGTGCCAGCAGCTCTCGGGAATCCTACAATGAGCAGTTCTTC.

The V and J genes are TRBV20-1 and TRBJ2-7; 10 positions match TRBD2. J gave up 2 bases and V 0 bases, and 1 base lay outside the gene matches. The CDR3 is 14 residues long. Germline loops: CDR1 DFQATT, CDR2 SNEGSKA (reference sequence). CDR3 bases: TGCAGTGCTAGAGATAGCGGGAGGCCCTACGAGCAGTACGTC. It is translated as CSARDSGRPYEQYV.

This clonotype showed up just a few times. The chain couples TRBV27 to TRBJ2-1; the match to TRBD2 covers 7 bases. This CDR3 contains 15 residues. From germline, CDR1 is MNHEY and CDR2 SMNVEV (reference sequence). Trimming took 7 bases from V and 1 from J; bases not matched to a gene: 7. DNA of the CDR3: TGTGCCAGCAACTGGGGGGGTTCATCCTACAATGAGCAGTTCTTC. Translation gives CASNWGGSSYNEQFF.

This clonotype was counted a few times. This chain links TRBV6-1 with TRBJ1-6, with 8 positions matching TRBD1. This CDR3 spans 13 amino acids. Germline assignment: CDR1 MNHNS and CDR2 SASEGT. J lost 8 bases, V lost 6 bases, and 3 bases had no gene match. The CDR3 protein is CASRDREDSPLHF. In DNA form, the CDR3 reads TGTGCCAGCAGGGACAGGGAAGATTCACCCCTCCACTTT.

This clonotype was seen more than once but under ten times. The J gene is TRBJ1-4, the V gene TRBV20-1, with TRBD1 identical over 7 bases. With 0 bases clipped from V and 11 bases from J, the junction kept 9 bases outside the gene matches. This CDR3 has 14 residues. Germline V CDR1 and CDR2: DFQATT, SNEGSKA (reference sequence). The CDR3 loop is CSARDRRQGRKLFF. CDR3 coding DNA: TGCAGTGCTAGAGATCGTAGACAGGGAAGGAAACTGTTTTTT.

This clonotype appeared many times. The chain carries TRBV6-1 and TRBJ2-3, with 7 bases matching TRBD1. Germline CDR1 reads MNHNS; CDR2 reads SASEGT. The length of the CDR3 is 14 residues. V lost 7 bases and J lost 4; bases outside the gene matches: 8. CDR3 loop: CASKRDRVADTQYF. For the CDR3, the DNA is TGTGCCAGCAAAAGAGACAGGGTGGCAGATACGCAGTATTTT.

This clonotype was seen repeatedly, ten times or more. The junction differs from germline at one of its ends, possibly a read error. The chain recombines TRBV7-9 with TRBJ2-1, with no clear D. This CDR3 is built from 11 residues. CDR1 is SEHNR and CDR2 is FQNEAQ in the germline V gene (reference sequence). CDR3 nucleotide sequence: TGCGCCAGCAGCTTCAACAATGAGCAGTTCTTC. Its protein is CASSFNNEQFF.